Listed here is a single T cell receptor beta chain. What it binds is not known. TCRdb fed the reads into MiXCR, producing one record per CDR3 protein. The table shows some 110,000 distinct CDR3 sequences, with 32% occurring only once. The data are from a study of T cell repertoires in cytomegalovirus infection. Study details: Newly reported HLA-C-restricted and thoroughly characterized HLA-B-restricted CMV epitopes were employed. Study outcomes and limitations: Clonotype analysis showed dominance of the ex vivo response by HLA-C-restricted CMV-specific TCR beta clonotypes. Accumulated public TCR beta family frequency recognized individuals carrying CMV together with the relevant HLA.

The specimen was CD8+ T cells from cultured PBMCs, collected from culture after CMV antigen stimulation. The sequence derives from a human donor in good health (CMV status not recorded). Some clones in this sample may be carry-over from other donors' samples.

The CDR3 DNA is TGTGCCAGGGGACAGGCTAATGAAAACATTCAGTACTTC. Translating it yields CARGQANENIQYF. This sequence joins TRBV2 and TRBJ2-4, with 8 bases lining up with TRBD1. V lost 9 bases to trimming and J lost 5 bases; unmatched junction nucleotides: 6. Per germline, CDR1 SNHLY and CDR2 FYNNEI. The CDR3 has 13 residues.